This T cell receptor (beta chain) emerged from a study of T cells in Graves' hyperthyroidism and ophthalmopathy. Study-wide points: The model predicted ophthalmopathy a median around 6.5 months before onset.

Germline V gene data show CDR1 as LGHDT and CDR2 as YNNKEL (reference sequence). The CDR3 runs 13 residues. The germline V and J ends were trimmed by 2 bases and 7 bases, with 11 bases remaining between them. This clonotype was picked up many times. Its antigen is undetermined. The source material, RNA transcripts, was used to amplify TCR beta CDR3 regions. An initial round of RT-PCR targeting the TCR CDR3 relied on the HTBI primer set. Via MiXCR, TCRdb re-called the multiplex PCR reads, giving one row per CDR3 protein. Among about 250,000 distinct CDR3 sequences, roughly 22% were seen once, and the ten largest hold approximately 35%.

Sequenced material: blood. The receptor was isolated from a middle-aged woman with Graves' ophthalmopathy. The chain carries TRBV3-1 and TRBJ1-1; possibly TRBD1 for D (6 bases). The CDR3 reads CASSQTGTFEAFF. The CDR3 nucleotides are TGTGCCAGCAGCCAAACAGGGACCTTTGAAGCTTTCTTT. Looking up the rest from reference TRBV3-1 and TRBJ1-1 gives the full variable domain: DTAVSQTPKYLVTQMGNDKSIKCEQNLGHDTMYWYKQDSKKFLKIMFSYNNKELIINETVPNRFSPKSPDKAHLNLHINSLELGDSAVYFCASSQTGTFEAFFGQGTRLTVV.